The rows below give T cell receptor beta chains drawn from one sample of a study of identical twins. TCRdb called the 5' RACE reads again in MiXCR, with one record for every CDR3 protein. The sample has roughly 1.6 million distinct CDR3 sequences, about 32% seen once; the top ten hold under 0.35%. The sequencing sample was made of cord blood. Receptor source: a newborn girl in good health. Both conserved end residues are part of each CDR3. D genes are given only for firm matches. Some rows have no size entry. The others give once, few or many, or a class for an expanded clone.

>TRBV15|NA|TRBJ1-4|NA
CATSREGLGATNEKLFF
TGTGCCACCAGCAGAGAGGGATTGGGGGCAACTAATGAAAAACTGTTTTTT
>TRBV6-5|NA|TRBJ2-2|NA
CASSYPGPANTGELFF
TGTGCCAGCAGTTACCCAGGGCCCGCGAACACCGGGGAGCTGTTTTTT
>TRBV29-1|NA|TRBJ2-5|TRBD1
CSVEDSRTGGPRETQYF
TGCAGCGTTGAAGACTCACGGACAGGGGGTCCCCGAGAGACCCAGTACTTC
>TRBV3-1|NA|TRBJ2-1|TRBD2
CASRQASSGGANEQFF
TGTGCCAGCAGACAAGCGTCTAGCGGGGGGGCCAATGAGCAGTTCTTC
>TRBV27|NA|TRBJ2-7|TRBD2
CASSLFSGVAYEQYF
TGTGCCAGCAGCCTCTTTAGCGGGGTAGCATACGAGCAGTACTTC
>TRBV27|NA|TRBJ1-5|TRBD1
CASSPGTGDGQPQHF
TGTGCCAGCAGTCCAGGGACAGGGGACGGTCAGCCCCAGCATTTT
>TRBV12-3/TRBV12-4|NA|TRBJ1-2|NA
CASVGGDYGYTF
TGTGCCAGCGTGGGGGGTGACTATGGCTACACCTTC
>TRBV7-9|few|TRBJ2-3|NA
CASSKNEGGTDTQYF
TGTGCCAGCAGCAAAAACGAGGGGGGCACAGATACGCAGTATTTT
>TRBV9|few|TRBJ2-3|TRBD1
CASRGQGMGTDTQYF
TGTGCCAGCAGGGGACAGGGGATGGGGACAGATACGCAGTATTTT
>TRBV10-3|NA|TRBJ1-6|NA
CAISDLGGAYNSPLHF
TGTGCCATCAGTGATCTAGGGGGAGCCTATAATTCACCCCTCCACTTT
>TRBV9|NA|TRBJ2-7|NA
CASGGDTYEQYF
TGTGCCAGCGGGGGAGATACGTACGAGCAGTACTTC
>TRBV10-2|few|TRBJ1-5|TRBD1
CASRTGTGNQPQHF
TGCGCCAGCAGAACCGGGACAGGGAACCAGCCCCAGCATTTT
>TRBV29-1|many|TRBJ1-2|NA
CSVEVTDSGGYTF
TGCAGCGTTGAAGTAACGGACTCGGGCGGCTACACCTTC
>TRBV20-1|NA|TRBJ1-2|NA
CSASSKRWLGGYTF
TGCAGTGCTAGCTCGAAGCGGTGGTTGGGGGGCTACACCTTC
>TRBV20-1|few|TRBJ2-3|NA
CSARDPREISGTDTQYF
TGCAGTGCTAGAGATCCCCGCGAGATTAGCGGAACAGATACGCAGTATTTT
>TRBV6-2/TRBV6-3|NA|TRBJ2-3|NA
CASSLPGAGTDTQYF
TGTGCCAGCAGCCTACCCGGGGCCGGCACAGATACGCAGTATTTT
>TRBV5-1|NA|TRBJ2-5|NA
CASSLGTRQKTQYF
TGCGCCAGCAGTCTAGGGACTCGGCAAAAGACCCAGTACTTC
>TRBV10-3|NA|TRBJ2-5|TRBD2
CAISGASGRPQETQYF
TGTGCCATCAGTGGGGCTAGCGGCCGACCACAAGAGACCCAGTACTTC
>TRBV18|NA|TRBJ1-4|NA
CASSPPSVGNEKLFF
TGTGCCAGCTCACCCCCGAGTGTGGGCAATGAAAAACTGTTTTTT
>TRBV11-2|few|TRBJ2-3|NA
CASSPRLPDSTDTQYF
TGTGCCAGCAGCCCGCGACTACCGGACTCCACAGATACGCAGTATTTT
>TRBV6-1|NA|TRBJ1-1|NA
CASSEVAPEAFF
TGTGCCAGCAGTGAGGTGGCTCCTGAAGCTTTCTTT
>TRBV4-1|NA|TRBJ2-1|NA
CASSPELAVNYNEQFF
TGCGCCAGCAGCCCCGAATTAGCGGTTAACTACAATGAGCAGTTCTTC
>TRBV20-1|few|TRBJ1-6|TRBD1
CSAGTAYNSPLHF
TGCAGTGCGGGGACAGCCTATAATTCACCCCTCCACTTT
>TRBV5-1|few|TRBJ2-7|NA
CASSQLEWGYEQYF
TGCGCCAGCAGCCAACTAGAATGGGGCTACGAGCAGTACTTC
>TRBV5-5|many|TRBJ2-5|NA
CASSLQGGETQYF
TGTGCCAGCAGCCTTCAGGGAGGAGAGACCCAGTACTTC
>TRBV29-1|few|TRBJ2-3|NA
CSVFGLRTYLATDTQYF
TGCAGCGTTTTTGGGCTGAGGACCTACTTAGCAACAGATACGCAGTATTTT
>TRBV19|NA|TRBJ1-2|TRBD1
CASSIQTGLVSNYGYTF
TGTGCCAGTAGTATCCAGACAGGGCTCGTGTCTAACTATGGCTACACCTTC
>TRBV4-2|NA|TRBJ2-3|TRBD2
CASSQVTSGSGSTDTQYF
TGTGCCAGCAGCCAAGTTACTAGCGGGAGCGGGAGCACAGATACGCAGTATTTT
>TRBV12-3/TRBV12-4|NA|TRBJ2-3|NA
CASRQVPPDTQYF
TGTGCCAGCAGACAAGTCCCACCAGATACGCAGTATTTT
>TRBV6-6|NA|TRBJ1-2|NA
CASSYSQGQSYGYTF
TGTGCCAGCAGTTACTCGCAGGGGCAAAGCTATGGCTACACCTTC
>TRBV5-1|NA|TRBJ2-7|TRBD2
CASSLPPGLAGRNYEQYF
TGCGCCAGCAGCTTGCCCCCGGGACTAGCGGGACGAAACTACGAGCAGTACTTC
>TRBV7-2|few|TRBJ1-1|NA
CASRMDGINTEAFF
TGTGCCAGCAGGATGGACGGGATTAACACTGAAGCTTTCTTT